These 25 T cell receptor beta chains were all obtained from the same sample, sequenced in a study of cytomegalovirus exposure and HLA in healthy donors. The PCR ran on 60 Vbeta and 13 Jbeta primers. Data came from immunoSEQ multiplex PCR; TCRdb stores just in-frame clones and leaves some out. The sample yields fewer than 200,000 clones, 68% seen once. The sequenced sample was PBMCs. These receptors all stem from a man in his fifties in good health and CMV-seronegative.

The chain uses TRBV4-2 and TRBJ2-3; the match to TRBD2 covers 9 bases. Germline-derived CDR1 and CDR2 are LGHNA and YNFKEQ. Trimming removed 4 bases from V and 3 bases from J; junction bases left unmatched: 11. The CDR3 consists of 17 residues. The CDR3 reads CASSPSGRGGQTDTQYF. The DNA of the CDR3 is TGTGCCAGCAGCCCAAGCGGGCGGGGGGGCCAGACAGATACGCAGTATTTT.

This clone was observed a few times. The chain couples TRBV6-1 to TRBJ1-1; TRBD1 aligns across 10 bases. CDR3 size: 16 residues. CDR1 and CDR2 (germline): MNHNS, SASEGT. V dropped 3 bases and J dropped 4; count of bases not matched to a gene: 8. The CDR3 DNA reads TGTGCCAGCAGTGAGGTGACAGGGGGCGCAGGCACTGAAGCTTTCTTT. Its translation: CASSEVTGGAGTEAFF.

The CDR3 DNA follows: TGTGCCAGCAGCCCCTCGGGCGGGGGGGCCGGAGAGACCCAGTACTTC. The encoded protein is CASSPSGGGAGETQYF. The chain links TRBV7-8 to TRBJ2-5; 9 nucleotides agree with TRBD2. V shed 5 bases and J 4 bases; nucleotides not matched to a gene: 11. The germline V gene has CDR1 SGHVS and CDR2 FQNEAQ. The CDR3 is 16 amino acids.

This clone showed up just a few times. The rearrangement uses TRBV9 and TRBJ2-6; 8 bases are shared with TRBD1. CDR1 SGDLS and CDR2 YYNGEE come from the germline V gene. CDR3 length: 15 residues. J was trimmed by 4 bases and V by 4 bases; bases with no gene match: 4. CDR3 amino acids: CASSLDRVGANVLTF. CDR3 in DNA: TGTGCCAGCAGCTTGGACAGGGTCGGGGCCAACGTCCTGACTTTC.

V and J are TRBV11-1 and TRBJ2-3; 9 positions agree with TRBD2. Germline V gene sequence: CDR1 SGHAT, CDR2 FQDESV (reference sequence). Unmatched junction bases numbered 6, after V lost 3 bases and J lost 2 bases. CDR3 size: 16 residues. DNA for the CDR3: TGTGCCAGCAGCTTTTGGTCTAGCGGGGCCACAGATACGCAGTATTTT. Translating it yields CASSFWSSGATDTQYF. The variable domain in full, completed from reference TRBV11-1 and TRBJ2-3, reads EAEVAQSPRYKITEKSQAVAFWCDPISGHATLYWYRQILGQGPELLVQFQDESVVDDSQLPKDRFSAERLKGVDSTLKIQPAELGDSAMYLCASSFWSSGATDTQYFGPGTRLTVL.

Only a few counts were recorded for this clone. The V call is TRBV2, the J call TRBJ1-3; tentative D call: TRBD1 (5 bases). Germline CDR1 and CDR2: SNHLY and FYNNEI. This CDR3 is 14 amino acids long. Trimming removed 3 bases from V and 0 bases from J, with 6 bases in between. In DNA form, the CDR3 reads TGTGCCAGCAGTGACAGGGTCTCTGGAAACACCATATATTTT. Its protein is CASSDRVSGNTIYF. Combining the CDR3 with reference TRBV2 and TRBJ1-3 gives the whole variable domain EPEVTQTPSHQVTQMGQEVILRCVPISNHLYFYWYRQILGQKVEFLVSFYNNEISEKSEIFDDQFSVERPDGSNFTLKIRSTKLEDSAMYFCASSDRVSGNTIYFGEGSWLTVV.

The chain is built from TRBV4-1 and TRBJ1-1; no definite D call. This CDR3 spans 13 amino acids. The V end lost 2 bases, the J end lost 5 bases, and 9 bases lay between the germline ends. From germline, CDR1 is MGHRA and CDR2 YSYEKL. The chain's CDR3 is CASSQKRETEAFF. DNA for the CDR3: TGCGCCAGCAGCCAAAAACGAGAAACTGAAGCTTTCTTT.

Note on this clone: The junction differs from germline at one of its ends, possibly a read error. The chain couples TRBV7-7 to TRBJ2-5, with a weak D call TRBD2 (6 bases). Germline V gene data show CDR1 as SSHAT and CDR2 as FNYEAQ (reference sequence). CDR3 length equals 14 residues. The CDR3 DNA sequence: TGTGCCAGCAGCCCCACTCAGGGCGGGGAGACCCGGTACTTC. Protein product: CASSPTQGGETRYF.

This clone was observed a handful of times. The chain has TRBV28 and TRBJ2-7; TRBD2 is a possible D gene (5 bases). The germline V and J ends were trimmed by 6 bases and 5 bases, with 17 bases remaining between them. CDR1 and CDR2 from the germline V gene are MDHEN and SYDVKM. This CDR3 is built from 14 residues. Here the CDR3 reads CASRSRGLFHEQYF. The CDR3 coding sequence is TGTGCCAGCAGGTCAAGAGGGTTGTTCCACGAGCAGTACTTC.

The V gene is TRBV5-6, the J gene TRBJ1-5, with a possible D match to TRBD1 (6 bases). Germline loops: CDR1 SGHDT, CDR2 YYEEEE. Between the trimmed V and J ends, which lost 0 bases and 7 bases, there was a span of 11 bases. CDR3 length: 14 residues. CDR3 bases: TGTGCCAGCAGCTTGGTACAGGGAGACCAGCCCCAGCATTTT. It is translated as CASSLVQGDQPQHF.

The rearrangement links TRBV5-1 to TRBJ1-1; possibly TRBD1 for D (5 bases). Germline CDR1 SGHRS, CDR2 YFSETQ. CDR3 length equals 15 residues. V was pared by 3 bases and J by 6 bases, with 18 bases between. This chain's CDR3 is CASSSLNSDNAEAFF. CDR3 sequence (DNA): TGCGCCAGCAGCTCCCTAAACTCGGACAACGCTGAAGCTTTCTTT.

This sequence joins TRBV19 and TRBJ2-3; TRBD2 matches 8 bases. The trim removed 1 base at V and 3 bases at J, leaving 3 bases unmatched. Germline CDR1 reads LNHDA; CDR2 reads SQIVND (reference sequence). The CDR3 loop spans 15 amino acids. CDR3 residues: CASSIVGGATDTQYF. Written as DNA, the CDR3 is TGTGCCAGTAGTATAGTCGGGGGGGCGACAGATACGCAGTATTTT.

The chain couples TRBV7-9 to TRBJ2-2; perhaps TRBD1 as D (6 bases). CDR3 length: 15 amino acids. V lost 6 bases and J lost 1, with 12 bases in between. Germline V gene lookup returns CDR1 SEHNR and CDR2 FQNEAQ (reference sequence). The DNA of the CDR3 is TGTGCCAGCAGTTTACAGGGAATGAACACCGGGGAGCTGTTTTTT. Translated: CASSLQGMNTGELFF.

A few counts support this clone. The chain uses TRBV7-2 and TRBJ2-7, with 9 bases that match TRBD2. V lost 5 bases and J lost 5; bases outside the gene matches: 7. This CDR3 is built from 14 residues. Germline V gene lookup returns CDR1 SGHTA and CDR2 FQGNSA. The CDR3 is CASSHGLAFDEQYF. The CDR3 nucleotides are TGTGCCAGCAGCCACGGACTAGCGTTCGACGAGCAGTACTTC.

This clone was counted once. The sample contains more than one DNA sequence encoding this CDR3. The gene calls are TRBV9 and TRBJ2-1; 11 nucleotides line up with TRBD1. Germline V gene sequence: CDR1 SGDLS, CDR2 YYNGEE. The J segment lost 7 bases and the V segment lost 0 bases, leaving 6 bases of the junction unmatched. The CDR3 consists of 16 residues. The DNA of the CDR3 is TGTGCCAGCAGCGTAGTAGGACAGGGGGCGCGGAATGAGCAGTTCTTC. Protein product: CASSVVGQGARNEQFF.

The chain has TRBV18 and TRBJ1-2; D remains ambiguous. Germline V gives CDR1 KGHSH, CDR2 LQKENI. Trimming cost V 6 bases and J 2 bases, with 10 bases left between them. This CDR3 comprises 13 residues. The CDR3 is CASSGGTNYGYTF. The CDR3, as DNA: TGTGCCAGCTCTGGCGGAACGAACTATGGCTACACCTTC.

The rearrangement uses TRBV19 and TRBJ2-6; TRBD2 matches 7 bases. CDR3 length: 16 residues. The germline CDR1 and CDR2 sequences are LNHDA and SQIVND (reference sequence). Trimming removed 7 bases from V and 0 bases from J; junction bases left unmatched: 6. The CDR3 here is CASTRGDLSGANVLTF. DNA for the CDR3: TGTGCCAGTACCCGGGGGGACCTCTCTGGGGCCAACGTCCTGACTTTC.

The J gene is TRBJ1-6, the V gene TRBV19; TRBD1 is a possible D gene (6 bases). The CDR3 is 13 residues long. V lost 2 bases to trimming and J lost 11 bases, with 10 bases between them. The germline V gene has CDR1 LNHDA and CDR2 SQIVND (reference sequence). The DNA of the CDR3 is TGTGCCAGTAGTATACAGGGGTGGGCACCCCTCCACTTT. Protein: CASSIQGWAPLHF.

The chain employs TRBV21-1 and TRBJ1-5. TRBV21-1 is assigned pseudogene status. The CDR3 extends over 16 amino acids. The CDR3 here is CASSALPGSGNQPQHF. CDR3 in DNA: TGTGCCAGCAGCGCCCTCCCGGGGTCTGGCAATCAGCCCCAGCATTTT.

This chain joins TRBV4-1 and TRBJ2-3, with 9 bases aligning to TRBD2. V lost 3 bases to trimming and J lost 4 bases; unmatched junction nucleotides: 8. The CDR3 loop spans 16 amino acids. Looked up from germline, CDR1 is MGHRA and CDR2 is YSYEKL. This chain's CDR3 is CASSQGASGAPDTQYF. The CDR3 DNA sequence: TGCGCCAGCAGCCAGGGGGCTAGCGGGGCCCCAGATACGCAGTATTTT.

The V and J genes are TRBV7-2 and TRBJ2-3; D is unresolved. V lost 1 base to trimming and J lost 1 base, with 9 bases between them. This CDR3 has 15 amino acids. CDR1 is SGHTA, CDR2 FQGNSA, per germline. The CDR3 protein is CASSLGLVGTDTQYF. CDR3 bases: TGTGCCAGCAGCTTAGGTCTAGTGGGCACAGATACGCAGTATTTT.

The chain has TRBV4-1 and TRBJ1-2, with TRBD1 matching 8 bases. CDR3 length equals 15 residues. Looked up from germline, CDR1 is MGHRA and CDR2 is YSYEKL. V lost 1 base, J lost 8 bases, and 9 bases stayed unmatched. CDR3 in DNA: TGCGCCAGCAGCCAAGCGACAGGGGTCGGGTACGGCTACACCTTC. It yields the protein CASSQATGVGYGYTF.

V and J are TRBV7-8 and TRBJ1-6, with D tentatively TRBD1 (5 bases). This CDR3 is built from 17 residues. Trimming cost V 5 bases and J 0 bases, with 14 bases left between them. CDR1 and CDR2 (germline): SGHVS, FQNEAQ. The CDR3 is CASSPRDVRSYNSPLHF. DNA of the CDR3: TGTGCCAGCAGCCCGCGGGACGTACGCTCCTATAATTCACCCCTCCACTTT. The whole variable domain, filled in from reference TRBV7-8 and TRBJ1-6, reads GAGVSQSPRYKVAKRGQDVALRCDPISGHVSLFWYQQALGQGPEFLTYFQNEAQLDKSGLPSDRFFAERPEGSVSTLKIQRTQQEDSAVYLCASSPRDVRSYNSPLHFGNGTRLTVT.

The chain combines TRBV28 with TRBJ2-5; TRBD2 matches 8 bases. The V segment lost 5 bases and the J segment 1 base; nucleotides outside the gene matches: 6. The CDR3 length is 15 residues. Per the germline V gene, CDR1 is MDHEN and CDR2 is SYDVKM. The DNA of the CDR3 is TGTGCCAGCAGTCGTACTAGCGGAGCCCAAGAGACCCAGTACTTC. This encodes CASSRTSGAQETQYF.

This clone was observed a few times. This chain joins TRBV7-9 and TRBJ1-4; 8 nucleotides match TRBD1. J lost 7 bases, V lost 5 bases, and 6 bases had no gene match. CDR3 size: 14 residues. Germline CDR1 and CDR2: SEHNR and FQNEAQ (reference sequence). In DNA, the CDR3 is TGTGCCAGCAGCGCAGGGGGCGGGAGTGAAAAACTGTTTTTT. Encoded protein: CASSAGGGSEKLFF.